This passage covers 11 T cell receptor beta chains from one sample sequenced in a study of shared clonotypes between healthy human individuals. Selected positively for CCR7 and CD45RO-negative, naive CD8 cells excluded terminally differentiated effector memory CD45RA+ cells. The method was immunoSEQ multiplex PCR; TCRdb's version includes in-frame clones alone and lacks a portion of them. Seen here are some 630,000 clones, around 96% observed once, and the top ten hold roughly 0.1%. Sequencing was carried out using naive CD8+ T cells sorted from blood. These receptors all stem from a woman between 25 and 40 years old in good health.

The chain employs TRBV25-1 and TRBJ2-1; the D is unclear. The CDR3 consists of 11 residues. From germline, CDR1 is MGHDK and CDR2 SYGVNS. CDR3 sequence reads: CAVSSYNEQFF. CDR3 bases: TGTGCTGTGTCAAGCTACAATGAGCAGTTCTTC.

As DNA, the CDR3 is TGTGCCAGCAGCTTTGCCGGGAGCTCCTACAATGAGCAGTTCTTC. Its translation is CASSFAGSSYNEQFF. J is TRBJ2-1 and V is TRBV11-2; D is possibly TRBD2 (6 bases). The CDR3 runs to 15 residues. CDR1 is SGHAT, CDR2 FQNNGV, per germline. V shed 3 bases and J shed 0 bases, with 9 bases lying between them.

The J gene is TRBJ2-1, the V gene TRBV10-3; no reliable D call. V lost 0 bases and J 5 bases, leaving 17 bases between the germline ends. CDR1 is ENHRY and CDR2 is SYGVKD in the germline V gene. This CDR3 is 17 amino acids long. In nucleotides, the CDR3 is TGTGCCATCAGTGAGTCCGGTGTCGCTACGCTCAACAATGAGCAGTTCTTC. It specifies CAISESGVATLNNEQFF.

This chain joins TRBV7-9 and TRBJ2-3, with 8 bases identical to TRBD2. The CDR3 is made up of 17 amino acids. The trim removed 2 bases at V and 2 bases at J, leaving 9 bases unmatched. Germline V gene data show CDR1 as SEHNR and CDR2 as FQNEAQ (reference sequence). The CDR3 bases are TGTGCCAGCAGCTTACCCCCGGCGGGAGGCCCCACAGATACGCAGTATTTT. Its translation is CASSLPPAGGPTDTQYF.

In the case of this clone: This specimen includes other DNA sequences encoding the same CDR3. J is TRBJ2-7 and V is TRBV28; 8 bases are shared with TRBD2. The J segment lost 2 bases and the V segment lost 7 bases, leaving 7 bases of the junction unmatched. The CDR3 sequence is 14 residues long. Germline-derived CDR1 and CDR2 are MDHEN and SYDVKM. This CDR3 is CASTPSGSTYEQYF. The CDR3 DNA is TGTGCCAGCACCCCTAGCGGGTCTACCTACGAGCAGTACTTC.

This chain connects TRBV7-9 to TRBJ2-7, with TRBD1 matching over 11 bases. J gave up 3 bases and V 6 bases, and 7 bases lay outside the gene matches. This CDR3 is built from 15 residues. Germline CDR1 SEHNR, CDR2 FQNEAQ (reference sequence). CDR3 residues: CASSRGGTGGYEQYF. DNA of the CDR3: TGTGCCAGCAGTAGGGGCGGGACAGGGGGCTACGAGCAGTACTTC.

The count of this clone is one. The V and J genes are TRBV10-1 and TRBJ2-1; TRBD2 aligns across 9 bases. The germline CDR1 and CDR2 sequences are WNHNN and SYGVQD (reference sequence). V was pared by 2 bases and J by 4 bases, with 3 bases of the junction left unmatched. CDR3 length: 15 amino acids. The CDR3 here is CASSEVLAGYNEQFF. CDR3 in DNA: TGCGCCAGCAGTGAGGTCCTAGCGGGATACAATGAGCAGTTCTTC.

This chain uses TRBV6-5 with TRBJ1-2; no firm D call. CDR1 MNHEY and CDR2 SVGAGI come from the germline V gene. There are 14 residues in the CDR3. V shed 5 bases and J shed 4 bases, with 14 bases lying between them. The CDR3: CASSPRGLGYGYTF. CDR3 sequence (DNA): TGTGCCAGCAGTCCTCGGGGTTTAGGCTATGGCTACACCTTC.

The chain carries TRBV28 and TRBJ2-7, with 11 bases that match TRBD1. V was pared by 1 base and J by 0 bases, with 2 bases of the junction left unmatched. Germline values: CDR1 MDHEN, CDR2 SYDVKM. CDR3 length: 16 residues. DNA for the CDR3: TGTGCCAGCAGTTTATTTGGGACAGGGGGCTCCTACGAGCAGTACTTC. Residues: CASSLFGTGGSYEQYF.

V gene TRBV7-6 combines with J gene TRBJ2-1; D remains unclear. Trimming took off 7 bases at V and 2 bases at J, with 18 bases between the two ends. The CDR3 loop spans 16 amino acids. Germline V CDR1 and CDR2: SGHVS, FNYEAQ. The CDR3 DNA sequence: TGTGCCAGCACCGCTTCGGTCTCGGACCCCTACAATGAGCAGTTCTTC. Translation: CASTASVSDPYNEQFF.

CDR3 DNA: TGCGCCAGCAGTCATACCGACGTTTGCAGATCCTACGAGCAGTACTTC. Encoded protein: CASSHTDVCRSYEQYF. This chain joins TRBV23-1 and TRBJ2-7; D is unclear. TRBV23-1 is classed as an ORF, of uncertain function. The CDR3 contains 16 residues. V dropped 3 bases and J dropped 1 base, with 16 bases sitting between them.